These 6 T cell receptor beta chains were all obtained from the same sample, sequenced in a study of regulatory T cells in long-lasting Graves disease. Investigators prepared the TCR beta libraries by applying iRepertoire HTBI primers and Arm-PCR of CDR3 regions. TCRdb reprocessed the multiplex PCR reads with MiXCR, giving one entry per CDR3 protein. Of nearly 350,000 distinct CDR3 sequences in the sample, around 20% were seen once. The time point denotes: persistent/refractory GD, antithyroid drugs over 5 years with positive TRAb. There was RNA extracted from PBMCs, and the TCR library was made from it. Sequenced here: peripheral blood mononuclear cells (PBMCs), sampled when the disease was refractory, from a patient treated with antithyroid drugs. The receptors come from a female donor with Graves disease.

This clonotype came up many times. In DNA form, the CDR3 reads TGCAGTGCTAGAGATCAGCGGGAGGGCCCACGAGAGACCCAGTACTTC. Its protein is CSARDQREGPRETQYF. The V call is TRBV20-1, the J call TRBJ2-5; 10 positions agree with TRBD2. Trimming took 0 bases from V and 4 from J; bases not matched to a gene: 8. The CDR3 contains 16 residues. Germline V lookup: CDR1 DFQATT, CDR2 SNEGSKA (reference sequence).

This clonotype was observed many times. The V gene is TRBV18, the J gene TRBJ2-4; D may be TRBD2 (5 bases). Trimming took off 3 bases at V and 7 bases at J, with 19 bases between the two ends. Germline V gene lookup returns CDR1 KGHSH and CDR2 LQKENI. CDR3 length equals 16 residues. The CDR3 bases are TGTGCCAGCTCACCCCCTGTCTCACCTCGAGGGAACATTCAGTACTTC. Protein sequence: CASSPPVSPRGNIQYF.

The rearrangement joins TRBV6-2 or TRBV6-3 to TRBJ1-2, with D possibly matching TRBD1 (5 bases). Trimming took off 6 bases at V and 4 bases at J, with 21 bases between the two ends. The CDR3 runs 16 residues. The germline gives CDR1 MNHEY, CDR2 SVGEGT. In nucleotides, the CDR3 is TGTGCCAGCAGACCTTATGCCAGGGTGGGGGGCTATGGCTACACCTTC. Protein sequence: CASRPYARVGGYGYTF.

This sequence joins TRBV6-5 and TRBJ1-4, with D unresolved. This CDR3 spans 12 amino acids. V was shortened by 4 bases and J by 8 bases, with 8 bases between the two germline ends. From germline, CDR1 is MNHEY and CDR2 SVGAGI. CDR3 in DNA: TGTGCCAGCAGTTCCCCCGGCGAAAAACTGTTTTTT. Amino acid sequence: CASSSPGEKLFF.

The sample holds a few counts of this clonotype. This chain's CDR3 is CASSTGATGTQYF. The CDR3 DNA reads TGTGCCAGCAGCACCGGGGCCACCGGTACGCAGTATTTT. The chain combines TRBV7-2 with TRBJ2-3; possibly TRBD1 or TRBD2 for D (5 bases each). Trimming shortened V by 5 bases and J by 8 bases, and 14 bases separated the two germline ends. Germline-derived CDR1 and CDR2 are SGHTA and FQGNSA. The CDR3 totals 13 residues.

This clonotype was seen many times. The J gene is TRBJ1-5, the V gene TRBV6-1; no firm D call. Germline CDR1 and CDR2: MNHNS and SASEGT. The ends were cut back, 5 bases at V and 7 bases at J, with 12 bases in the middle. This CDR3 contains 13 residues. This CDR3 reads CASSRTYHQPQHF. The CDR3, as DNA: TGTGCCAGCAGTAGGACGTATCACCAGCCCCAGCATTTT.